This T cell receptor beta chain was retrieved from a study of T cell responses to AZD1222 COVID-19 vaccine. The repertoire was sequenced with immunoSEQ multiplex PCR; TCRdb's copy has only in-frame clones and lacks some. The table records 110,000 to 150,000 clones, about 92% of them present only once. The junction had 10 bases not matched to a gene; V was cut back by 5 bases and J by 5 bases. This CDR3 is built from 16 residues. Looked up from germline, CDR1 is MDHEN and CDR2 is SYDVKM. This chain connects TRBV28 to TRBJ1-5; 9 bases are shared with TRBD1. The sample was peripheral blood, taken on day 0 of AZD1222 vaccination. This TCR derives from an adult in good health. In nucleotides, the CDR3 is TGTGCCAGCAGTCTCAGGACAGGGGCGGGATATCAGCCCCAGCATTTT. It encodes CASSLRTGAGYQPQHF.